This TCR beta chain is drawn from a study of T cell responses to AZD1222 COVID-19 vaccine. Notes on the study in general: Two doses of AZD1222 preceded a rise in Spike-specific TCR breadth and depth.

The V and J ends lost 3 bases and 4 bases respectively, with 10 bases between them. This CDR3 spans 13 amino acids. Germline V lookup: CDR1 DFQATT, CDR2 SNEGSKA (reference sequence). In regard to this clone: Its antigen is currently unknown.

Repertoires were generated with immunoSEQ multiplex PCR, while TCRdb's copy carries only in-frame clones and drops some. The data hold 150,000 to 200,000 clones, with around 87% observed a single time. The TCR comes from an adult in good health. The specimen was peripheral blood, collected on day 0 of AZD1222 vaccination. This chain uses TRBV20-1 with TRBJ1-5, with D perhaps TRBD1 (5 bases). CDR3 amino acids: CSASLGTNQPQHF. In DNA, the CDR3 is TGCAGTGCTAGTTTGGGGACGAATCAGCCCCAGCATTTT.